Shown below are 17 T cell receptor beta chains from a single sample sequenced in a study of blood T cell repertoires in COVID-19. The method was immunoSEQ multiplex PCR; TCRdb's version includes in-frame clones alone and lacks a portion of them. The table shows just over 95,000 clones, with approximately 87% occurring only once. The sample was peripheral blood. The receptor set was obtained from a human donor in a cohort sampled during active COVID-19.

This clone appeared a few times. CDR3 sequence: CASTRGMVTQYF. The CDR3 nucleotides read TGTGCCAGCACTAGGGGAATGGTTACGCAGTATTTT. The J gene is TRBJ2-3, the V gene TRBV6-5; a possible D gene is TRBD1 (5 bases). The CDR3 sequence is 12 residues long. Germline values: CDR1 MNHEY, CDR2 SVGAGI. Trimming took off 7 bases at V and 8 bases at J, with 13 bases between the two ends.

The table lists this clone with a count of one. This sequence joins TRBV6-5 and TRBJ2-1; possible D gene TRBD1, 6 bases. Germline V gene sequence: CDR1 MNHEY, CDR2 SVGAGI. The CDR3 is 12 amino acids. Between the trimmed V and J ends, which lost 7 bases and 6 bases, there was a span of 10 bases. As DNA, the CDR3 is TGTGCCAGCACCACAGGGATCAATGAGCAGTTCTTC. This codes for CASTTGINEQFF.

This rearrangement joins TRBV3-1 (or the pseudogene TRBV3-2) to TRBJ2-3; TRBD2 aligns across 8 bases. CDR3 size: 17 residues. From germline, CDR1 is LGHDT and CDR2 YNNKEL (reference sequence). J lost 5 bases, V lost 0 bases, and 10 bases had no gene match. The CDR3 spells CASSQDPGGGTLDTQYF. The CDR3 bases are TGTGCCAGCAGCCAAGATCCGGGCGGGGGGACTTTAGATACGCAGTATTTT.

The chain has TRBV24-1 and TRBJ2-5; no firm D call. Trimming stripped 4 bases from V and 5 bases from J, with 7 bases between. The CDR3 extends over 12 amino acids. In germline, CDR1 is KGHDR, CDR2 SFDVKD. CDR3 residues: CATSDPSETQYF. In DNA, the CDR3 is TGTGCCACCAGTGACCCCAGTGAGACCCAGTACTTC.

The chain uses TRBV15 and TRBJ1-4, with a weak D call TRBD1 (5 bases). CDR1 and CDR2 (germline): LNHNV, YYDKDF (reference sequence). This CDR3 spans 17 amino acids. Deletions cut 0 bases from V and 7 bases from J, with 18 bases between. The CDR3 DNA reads TGTGCCACCAGCAGAGATTTCGTCGGGGGAGGCGGTGAAAAACTGTTTTTT. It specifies CATSRDFVGGGGEKLFF. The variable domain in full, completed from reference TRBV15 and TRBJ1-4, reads DAMVIQNPRYQVTQFGKPVTLSCSQTLNHNVMYWYQQKSSQAPKLLFHYYDKDFNNEADTPDNFQSRRPNTSFCFLDIRSPGLGDTAMYLCATSRDFVGGGGEKLFFGSGTQLSVL.

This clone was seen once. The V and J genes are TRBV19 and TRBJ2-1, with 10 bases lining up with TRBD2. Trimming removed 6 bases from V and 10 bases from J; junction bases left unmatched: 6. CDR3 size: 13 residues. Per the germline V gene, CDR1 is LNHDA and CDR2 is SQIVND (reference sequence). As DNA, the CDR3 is TGTGCCAGTAGGGCTAGCGGGGGATACGAGCAGTTCTTC. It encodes CASRASGGYEQFF.

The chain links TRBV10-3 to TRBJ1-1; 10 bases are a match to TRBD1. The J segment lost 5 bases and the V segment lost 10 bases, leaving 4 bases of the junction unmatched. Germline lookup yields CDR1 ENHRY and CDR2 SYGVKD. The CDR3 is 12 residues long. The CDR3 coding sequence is TGTGCCACAGGGACAGGGGTTACTGAAGCTTTCTTT. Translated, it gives CATGTGVTEAFF.

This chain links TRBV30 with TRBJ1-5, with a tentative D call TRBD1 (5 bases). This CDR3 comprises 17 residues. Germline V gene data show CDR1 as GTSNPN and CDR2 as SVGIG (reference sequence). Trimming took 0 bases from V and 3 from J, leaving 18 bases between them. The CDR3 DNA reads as TGTGCCTGGAGTGTACCCACAGGAACTGGATTCAATCAGCCCCAGCATTTT. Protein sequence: CAWSVPTGTGFNQPQHF.

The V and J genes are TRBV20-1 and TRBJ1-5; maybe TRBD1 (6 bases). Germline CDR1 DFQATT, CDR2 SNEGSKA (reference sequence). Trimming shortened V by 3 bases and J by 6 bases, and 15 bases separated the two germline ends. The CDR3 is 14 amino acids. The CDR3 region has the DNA TGCAGTGCTAGTGCAGGGGAATTCGGTCAGCCCCAGCATTTT. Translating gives CSASAGEFGQPQHF.

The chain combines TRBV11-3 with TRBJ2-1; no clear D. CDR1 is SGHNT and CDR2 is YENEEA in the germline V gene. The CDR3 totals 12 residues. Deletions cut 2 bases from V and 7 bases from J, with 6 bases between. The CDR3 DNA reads TGTGCCAGCAGCTTATTAGAAAATGAGCAGTTCTTC. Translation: CASSLLENEQFF. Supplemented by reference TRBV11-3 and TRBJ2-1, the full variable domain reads EAGVVQSPRYKIIEKKQPVAFWCNPISGHNTLYWYLQNLGQGPELLIRYENEEAVDDSQLPKDRFSAERLKGVDSTLKIQPAELGDSAVYLCASSLLENEQFFGPGTRLTVL.

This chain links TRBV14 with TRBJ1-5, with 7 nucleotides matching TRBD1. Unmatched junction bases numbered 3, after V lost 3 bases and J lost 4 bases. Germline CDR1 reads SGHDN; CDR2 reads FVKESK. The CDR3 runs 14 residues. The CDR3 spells CASSQAGGNQPQHF. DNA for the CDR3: TGTGCCAGCAGCCAGGCAGGGGGTAATCAGCCCCAGCATTTT.

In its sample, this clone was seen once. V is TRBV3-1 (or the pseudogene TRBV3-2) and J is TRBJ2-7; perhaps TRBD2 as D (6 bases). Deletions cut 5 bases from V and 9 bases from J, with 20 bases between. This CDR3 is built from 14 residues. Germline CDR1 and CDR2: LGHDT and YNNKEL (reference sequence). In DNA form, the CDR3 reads TGTGCCAGCAGCTTAGACGGAGGGGTAGTCCCGCAGTACTTC. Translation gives CASSLDGGVVPQYF.

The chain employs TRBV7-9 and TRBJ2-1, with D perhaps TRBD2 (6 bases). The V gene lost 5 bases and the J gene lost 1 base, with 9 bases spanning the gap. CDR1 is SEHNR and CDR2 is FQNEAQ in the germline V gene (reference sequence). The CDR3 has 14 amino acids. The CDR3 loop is CASSHGGSYNEQFF. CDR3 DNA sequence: TGTGCCAGCAGCCACGGGGGATCCTACAATGAGCAGTTCTTC.

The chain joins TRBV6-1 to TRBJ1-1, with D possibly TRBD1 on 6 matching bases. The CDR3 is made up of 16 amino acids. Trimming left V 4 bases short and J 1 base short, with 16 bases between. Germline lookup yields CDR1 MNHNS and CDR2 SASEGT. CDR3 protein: CASSGQVFVRNTEAFF. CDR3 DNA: TGTGCCAGCAGTGGACAGGTCTTCGTCCGGAACACTGAAGCTTTCTTT.

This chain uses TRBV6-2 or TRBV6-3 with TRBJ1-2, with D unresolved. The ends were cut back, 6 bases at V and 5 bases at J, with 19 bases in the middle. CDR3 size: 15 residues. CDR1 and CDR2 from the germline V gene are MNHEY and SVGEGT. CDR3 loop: CASSRTSGSLYGYTF. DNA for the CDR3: TGTGCCAGCAGCCGGACTTCGGGCAGCCTATATGGCTACACCTTC.

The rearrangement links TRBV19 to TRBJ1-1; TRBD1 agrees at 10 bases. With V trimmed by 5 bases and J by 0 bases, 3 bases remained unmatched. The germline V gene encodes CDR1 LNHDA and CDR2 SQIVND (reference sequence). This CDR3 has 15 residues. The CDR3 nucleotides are TGTGCCAGTAGTCCCGGGACAGGGGTGAACACTGAAGCTTTCTTT. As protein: CASSPGTGVNTEAFF.

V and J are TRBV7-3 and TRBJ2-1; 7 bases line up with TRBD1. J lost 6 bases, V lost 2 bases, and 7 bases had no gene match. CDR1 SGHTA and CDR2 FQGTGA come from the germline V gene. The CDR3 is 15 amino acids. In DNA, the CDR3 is TGTGCCAGCAGCTTATCGACAGGGAAGATCAATGAGCAGTTCTTC. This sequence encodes CASSLSTGKINEQFF.